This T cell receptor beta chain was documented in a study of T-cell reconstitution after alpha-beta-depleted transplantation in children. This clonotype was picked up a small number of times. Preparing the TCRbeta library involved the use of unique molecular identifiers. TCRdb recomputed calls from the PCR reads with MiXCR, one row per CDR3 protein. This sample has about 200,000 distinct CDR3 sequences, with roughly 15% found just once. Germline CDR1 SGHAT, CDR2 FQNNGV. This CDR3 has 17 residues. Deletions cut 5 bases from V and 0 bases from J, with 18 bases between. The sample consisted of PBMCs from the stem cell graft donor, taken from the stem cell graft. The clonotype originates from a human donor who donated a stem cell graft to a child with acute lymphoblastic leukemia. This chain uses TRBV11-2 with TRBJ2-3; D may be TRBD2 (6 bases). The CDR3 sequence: CASSPPWYSGSTDTQYF. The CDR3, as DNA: TGTGCCAGCAGCCCCCCCTGGTACAGCGGGAGCACAGATACGCAGTATTTT.